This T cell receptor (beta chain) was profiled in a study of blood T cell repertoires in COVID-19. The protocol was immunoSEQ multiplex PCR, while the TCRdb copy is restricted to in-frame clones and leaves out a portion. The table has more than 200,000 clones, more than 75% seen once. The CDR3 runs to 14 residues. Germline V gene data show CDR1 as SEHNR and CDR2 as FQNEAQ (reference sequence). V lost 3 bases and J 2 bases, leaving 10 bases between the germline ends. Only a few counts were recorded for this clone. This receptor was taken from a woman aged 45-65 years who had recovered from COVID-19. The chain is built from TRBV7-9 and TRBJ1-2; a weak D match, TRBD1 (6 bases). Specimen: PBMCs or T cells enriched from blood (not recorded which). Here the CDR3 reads CASSLPGVNYGYTF. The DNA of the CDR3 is TGTGCCAGCAGCTTGCCAGGGGTGAACTATGGCTACACCTTC.